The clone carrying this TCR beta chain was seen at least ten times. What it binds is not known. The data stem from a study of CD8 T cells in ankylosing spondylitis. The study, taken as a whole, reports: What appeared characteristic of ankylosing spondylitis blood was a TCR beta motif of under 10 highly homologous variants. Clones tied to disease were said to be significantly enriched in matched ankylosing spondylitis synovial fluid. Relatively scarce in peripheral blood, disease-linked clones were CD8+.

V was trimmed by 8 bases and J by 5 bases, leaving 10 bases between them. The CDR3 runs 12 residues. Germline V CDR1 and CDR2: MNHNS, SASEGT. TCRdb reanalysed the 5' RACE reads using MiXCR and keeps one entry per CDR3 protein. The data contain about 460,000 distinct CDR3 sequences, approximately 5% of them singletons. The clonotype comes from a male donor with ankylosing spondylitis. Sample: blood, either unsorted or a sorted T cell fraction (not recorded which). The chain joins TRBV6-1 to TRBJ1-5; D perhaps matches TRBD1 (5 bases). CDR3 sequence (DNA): TGTGCCAGCGGAGGGGTTTATCAGCCCCAGCATTTT. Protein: CASGGVYQPQHF.